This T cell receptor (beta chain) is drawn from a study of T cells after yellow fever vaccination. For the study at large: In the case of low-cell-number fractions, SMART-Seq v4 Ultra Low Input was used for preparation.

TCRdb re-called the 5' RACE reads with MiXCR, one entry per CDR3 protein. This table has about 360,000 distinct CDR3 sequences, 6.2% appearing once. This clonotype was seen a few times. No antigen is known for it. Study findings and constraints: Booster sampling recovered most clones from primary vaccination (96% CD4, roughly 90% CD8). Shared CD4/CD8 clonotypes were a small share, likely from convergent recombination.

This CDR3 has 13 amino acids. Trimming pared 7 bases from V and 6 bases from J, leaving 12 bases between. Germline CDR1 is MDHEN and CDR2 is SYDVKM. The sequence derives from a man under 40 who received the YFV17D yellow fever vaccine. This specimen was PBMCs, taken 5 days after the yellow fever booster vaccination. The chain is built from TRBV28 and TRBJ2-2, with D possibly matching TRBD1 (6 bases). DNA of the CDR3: TGTGCCAGCACAACTTGGGGGCCCGGGGAGCTGTTTTTT. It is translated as CASTTWGPGELFF.